Reported below is one TCR beta chain. The antigen is undetermined. This sample stems from a study of cytomegalovirus exposure and HLA in healthy donors. Regarding the study as a whole: Rare TCR sequences predominated, though certain public TCRs were found in many donors. The classifier reportedly diagnosed cytomegalovirus status with high specificity and sensitivity. The study designated 150 or so TCR beta chains cytomegalovirus-associated.

Data came from immunoSEQ multiplex PCR; TCRdb stores just in-frame clones and leaves some out. Of 200,000 to 250,000 clones in the sample, 80% to 95% are singletons; the top ten hold more than 1%. The material sequenced was PBMCs. This receptor was taken from a woman aged 18-29 years in good health and CMV-seronegative.

CDR3 region: CAISVAGDTGELFF. The CDR3 DNA reads TGTGCCATCAGTGTCGCAGGGGACACCGGGGAGCTGTTTTTT. This chain uses TRBV10-3 with TRBJ2-2, with D possibly being TRBD1 (6 bases). CDR1 and CDR2 from the germline V gene are ENHRY and SYGVKD. The V end was cut by 4 bases, the J end by 3 bases, with 9 bases between. The CDR3 spans 14 residues.